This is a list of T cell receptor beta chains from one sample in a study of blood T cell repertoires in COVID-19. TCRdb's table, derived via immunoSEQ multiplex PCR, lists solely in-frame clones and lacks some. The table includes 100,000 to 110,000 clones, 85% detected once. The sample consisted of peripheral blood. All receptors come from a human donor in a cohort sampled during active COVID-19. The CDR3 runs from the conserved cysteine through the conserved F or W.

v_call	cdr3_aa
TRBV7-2	CASSPLQSEKLFF
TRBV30	CAWDTGSSTEAFF
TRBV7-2	CASSFSGLAGGEQYF
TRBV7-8	CASSLVGGTGPYYGYTF
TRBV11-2	CASSPGGRPYEQYF
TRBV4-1	CASSQGGTNEQFF
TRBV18	CASSPSLAGLNEQFF
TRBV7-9	CASSTVNYEQYF
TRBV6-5	CASRSRDRNPYGYTF
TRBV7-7	CASSLALASGSRGTQYF
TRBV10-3	CASGRLRENYEQYF
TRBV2	CAGTTGGREQYF
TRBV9	CASSARDRGGTEAFF
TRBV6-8	CASSQPGRRDTEAFF
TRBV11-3	CASSPGQSSYEQYF
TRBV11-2	CASSSKDIYLNTEAFF
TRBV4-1	CASRQSGWGGGTEAFF
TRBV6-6	CASSSTQGGSYGYTF
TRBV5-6	CASSRGLADYQETQYF
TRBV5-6	CASSVLDGSKLYEQYF
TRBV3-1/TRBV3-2	CASSHNPPRDRLYEQYF
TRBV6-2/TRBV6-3	CASSYSSNTEAFF
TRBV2	CASSLQGNYEQYF
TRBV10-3	CAIGRDRGQTNEQYF